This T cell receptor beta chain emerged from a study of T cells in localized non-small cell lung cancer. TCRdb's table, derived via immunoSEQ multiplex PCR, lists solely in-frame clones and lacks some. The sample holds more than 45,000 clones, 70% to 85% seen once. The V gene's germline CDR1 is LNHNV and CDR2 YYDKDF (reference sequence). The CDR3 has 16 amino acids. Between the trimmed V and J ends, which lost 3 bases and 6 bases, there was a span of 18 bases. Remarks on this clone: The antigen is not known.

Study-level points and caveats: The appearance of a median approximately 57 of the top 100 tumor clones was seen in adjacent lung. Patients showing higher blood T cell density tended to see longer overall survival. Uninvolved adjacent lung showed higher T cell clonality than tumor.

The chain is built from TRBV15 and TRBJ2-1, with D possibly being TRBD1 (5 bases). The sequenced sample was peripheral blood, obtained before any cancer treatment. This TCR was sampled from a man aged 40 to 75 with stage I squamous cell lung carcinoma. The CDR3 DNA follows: TGTGCCACCAGCAGTTTGGGGTTACAGGCAGCCAATGAGCAGTTCTTC. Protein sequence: CATSSLGLQAANEQFF.